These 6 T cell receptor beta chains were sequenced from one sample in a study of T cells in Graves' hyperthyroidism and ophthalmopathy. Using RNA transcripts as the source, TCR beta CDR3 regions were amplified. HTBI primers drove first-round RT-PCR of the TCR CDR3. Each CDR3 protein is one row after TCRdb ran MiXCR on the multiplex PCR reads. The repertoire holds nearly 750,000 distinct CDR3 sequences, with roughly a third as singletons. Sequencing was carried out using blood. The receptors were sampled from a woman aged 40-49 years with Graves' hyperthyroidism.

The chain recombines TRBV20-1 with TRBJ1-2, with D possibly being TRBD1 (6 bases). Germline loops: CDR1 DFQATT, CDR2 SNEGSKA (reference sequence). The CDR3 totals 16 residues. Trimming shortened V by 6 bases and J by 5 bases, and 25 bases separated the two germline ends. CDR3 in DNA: TGCAGTGCCCAAAAGAGAACCGAGGACAGCATTTATGGCTACACCTTC. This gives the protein CSAQKRTEDSIYGYTF.

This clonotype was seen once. The CDR3 loop reads CASRPYNMNTEAFF. CDR3 sequence (DNA): TGTGCCAGCAGACCATACAACATGAACACTGAAGCTTTCTTT. The chain has TRBV27 and TRBJ1-1; D uncertain. The CDR3 spans 14 residues. Trimming removed 6 bases from V and 0 bases from J, with 11 bases in between. In germline, CDR1 is MNHEY, CDR2 SMNVEV (reference sequence).

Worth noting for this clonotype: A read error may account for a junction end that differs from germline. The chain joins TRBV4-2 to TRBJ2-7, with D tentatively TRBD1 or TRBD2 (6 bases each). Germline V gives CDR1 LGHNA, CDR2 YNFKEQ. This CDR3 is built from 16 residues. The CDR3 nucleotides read TGTGCCAGCAGCCAAGGGGGGGCCCCGGAGTCCTACAAGCAGTACTTC. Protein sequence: CASSQGGAPESYKQYF.

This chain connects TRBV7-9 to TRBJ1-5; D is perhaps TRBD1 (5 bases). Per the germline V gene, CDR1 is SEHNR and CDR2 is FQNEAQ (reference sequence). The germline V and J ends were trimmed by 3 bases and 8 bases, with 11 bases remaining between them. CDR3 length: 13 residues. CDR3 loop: CASSLEGREPQHF. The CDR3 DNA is TGTGCCAGCAGCTTGGAGGGGCGTGAGCCCCAGCATTTT.

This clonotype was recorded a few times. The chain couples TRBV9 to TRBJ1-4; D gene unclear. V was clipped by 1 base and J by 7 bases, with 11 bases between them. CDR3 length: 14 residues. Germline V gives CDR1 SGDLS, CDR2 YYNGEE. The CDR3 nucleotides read TGTGCCAGCAGCGTAACGCCCGGAGGTGAAAAACTGTTTTTT. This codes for CASSVTPGGEKLFF.

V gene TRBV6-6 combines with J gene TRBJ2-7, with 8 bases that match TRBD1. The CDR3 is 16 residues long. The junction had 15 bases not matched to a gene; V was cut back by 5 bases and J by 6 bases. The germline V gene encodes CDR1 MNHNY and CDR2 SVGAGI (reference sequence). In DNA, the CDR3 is TGTGCCAGCAGTGAATTGGGGGCAGGGGGCCGTGGCGAGCAGTACTTC. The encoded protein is CASSELGAGGRGEQYF.